The clone carrying this TCR beta chain was picked up one time. This entry belongs to a study of blood T cell repertoires in COVID-19. Whole-study context: Acute-phase and convalescent COVID-19 samples originated in the United States, Italy and Spain. Nucleic acid was either cDNA or gDNA, and it came from T cells, B-cell-depleted T cells, or PBMCs.

The method was immunoSEQ multiplex PCR; TCRdb's version includes in-frame clones alone and lacks a portion of them. The sample has roughly 700,000 clones, approximately 90% seen once. CDR3 length: 14 amino acids. Trimming took off 2 bases at V and 4 bases at J, with 8 bases between the two ends. Germline CDR1 and CDR2: LGHNA and YSLEER. The TCR was taken from a woman under 30 with acute or convalescent COVID-19. The chain combines TRBV4-3 with TRBJ1-4; TRBD1 might be the D (5 bases). The sample consisted of peripheral blood. The CDR3 loop reads CASSQPGGNEKLFF. The CDR3 region has the DNA TGCGCCAGCAGCCAACCCGGGGGTAATGAAAAACTGTTTTTT.